What follows describes a single T cell receptor beta chain. Repertoires were generated with immunoSEQ multiplex PCR, while TCRdb's copy carries only in-frame clones and drops some. The sample contains nearly 350,000 clones, 87% of which appear only once. This entry comes from a study of blood T cell repertoires in COVID-19. Germline V CDR1 and CDR2: SGHNT, YYREEE (reference sequence). The CDR3 has 15 residues. Germline trimming cut 4 bases from V and 7 bases from J; bases unmatched to any gene: 7. Sequences were obtained from peripheral blood. The TCR sequence derives from a woman aged 50 to 60 with COVID-19, enrolled during active disease. This chain connects TRBV5-4 to TRBJ2-1; 11 nucleotides align to TRBD2. The CDR3 sequence is CASSIAGGHYNEQFF. CDR3 bases: TGTGCCAGCAGCATAGCGGGAGGGCATTATAATGAGCAGTTCTTC.